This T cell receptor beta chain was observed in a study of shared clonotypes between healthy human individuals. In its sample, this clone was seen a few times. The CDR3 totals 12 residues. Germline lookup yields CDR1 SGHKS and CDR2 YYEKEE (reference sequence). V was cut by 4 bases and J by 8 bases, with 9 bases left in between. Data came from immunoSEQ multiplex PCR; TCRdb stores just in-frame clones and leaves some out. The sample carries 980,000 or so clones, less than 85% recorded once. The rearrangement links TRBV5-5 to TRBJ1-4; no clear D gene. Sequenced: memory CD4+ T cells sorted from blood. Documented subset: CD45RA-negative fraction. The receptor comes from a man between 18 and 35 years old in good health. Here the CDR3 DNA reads TGTGCCAGCAGCCCTATTCGGGAAAAACTGTTTTTT. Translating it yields CASSPIREKLFF.